Presented here are 26 T cell receptor beta chains from one specimen sequenced in a study of glioma-infiltrating T cells. TCR alpha and beta CDR3 regions were amplified from RNA using iRepertoire nested multiplex PCR. TCRdb recomputed calls from the multiplex PCR reads with MiXCR, one row per CDR3 protein. The table shows about 400,000 distinct CDR3 sequences, with about 40% occurring only once. The sequenced sample was glioma tissue, nonneoplastic brain tissue, or PBMCs (not recorded which). These TCRs come from a human donor with low-grade glioma or glioblastoma, undergoing nonglioma brain surgery, or in good health (not recorded which).

This clonotype was recorded many times. For the CDR3, the DNA is TGTGCCAGCACGGATGACACTGAAGCTTTCTTT. Amino acid sequence: CASTDDTEAFF. The chain uses TRBV6-2 or TRBV6-3 and TRBJ1-1; D is ambiguous. The V and J ends lost 7 bases and 3 bases respectively, with 6 bases between them. CDR3 size: 11 residues. Germline CDR1 MNHEY, CDR2 SVGEGT.

Points on this clonotype: Given a much more abundant clone one base away, this may be a read error. The chain carries TRBV15 and TRBJ1-5; possible D gene TRBD1, 5 bases. V shed 0 bases and J shed 10 bases, with 16 bases lying between them. Germline CDR1 is LNHNV and CDR2 is YYDKDF (reference sequence). The CDR3 runs to 15 residues. This CDR3 reads CATSRDLGVRHPQHF. In DNA form, the CDR3 reads TGTGCCACCAGCAGAGATCTAGGGGTACGCCATCCCCAGCATTTT.

This clonotype was detected ten times or more. This sequence joins TRBV6-2 or TRBV6-3 and TRBJ2-7; D might be TRBD1 or TRBD2, each matching 5 bases. The CDR3 has 14 amino acids. The V gene lost 2 bases and the J gene lost 6 bases, with 14 bases spanning the gap. Per the germline V gene, CDR1 is MNHEY and CDR2 is SVGEGT. The CDR3 is CASSYVGRHSEQYF. The DNA of the CDR3 is TGTGCCAGCAGTTACGTGGGACGGCACAGCGAGCAGTACTTC.

The chain has TRBV6-5 and TRBJ2-1; 8 bases are a match to TRBD1. CDR1 is MNHEY and CDR2 is SVGAGI in the germline V gene. The CDR3 runs 15 residues. J gave up 8 bases and V 0 bases, and 6 bases lay outside the gene matches. CDR3 in DNA: TGTGCCAGCAGTTACTCGAGGGACAGGTCCTATGAGCAGTTCTTC. It yields the protein CASSYSRDRSYEQFF.

This clonotype was found a few times. The rearrangement joins TRBV18 to TRBJ2-7; 14 bases line up with TRBD2. With 3 bases clipped from V and 4 bases from J, the junction kept 8 bases outside the gene matches. This CDR3 region has 17 residues. The germline V gene encodes CDR1 KGHSH and CDR2 LQKENI. CDR3 protein: CASSPPGLAGVSYEQYF. The CDR3 DNA sequence: TGTGCCAGCTCACCGCCGGGACTAGCGGGAGTGTCATACGAGCAGTACTTC.

This clonotype was seen a single time. A read error may account for a junction end that differs from germline. The gene calls are TRBV25-1 and TRBJ1-4, with 9 nucleotides matching TRBD1. This CDR3 region has 15 residues. Germline lookup yields CDR1 MGHDK and CDR2 SYGVNS. CDR3 loop: CASGPRTGEGEKLFF. DNA of the CDR3: TGTGCCAGCGGTCCACGGACAGGGGAGGGCGAAAAACTGTTCTTT.

V usage is TRBV12-3 or TRBV12-4 and J usage is TRBJ1-2; 8 nucleotides match TRBD1. This CDR3 comprises 13 residues. V dropped 8 bases and J dropped 6; count of bases not matched to a gene: 8. CDR3 amino acids: CASEGATGDGYTF. The CDR3 nucleotides read TGTGCCAGCGAGGGGGCGACAGGGGATGGCTACACCTTC.

For this clonotype: Given a much more abundant clone one base away, this may be a read error. The chain couples TRBV6-2 or TRBV6-3 to TRBJ2-7; D possibly corresponds to TRBD1 (6 bases). V was shortened by 2 bases and J by 2 bases, with 19 bases between the two germline ends. Germline CDR1 is MNHEY and CDR2 is SVGEGT. The CDR3 runs 17 residues. As DNA, the CDR3 is TGTGCCAGCAGTTACGCCCCTTCAAGGGGGAGAGCCTACGAGCAGTACTTC. This gives the protein CASSYAPSRGRAYEQYF.

This clonotype occurred many times. J is TRBJ1-1 and V is TRBV27, with TRBD1 matching over 8 bases. Unmatched junction bases numbered 4, after V lost 7 bases and J lost 3 bases. CDR3 length: 13 residues. CDR1 is MNHEY, CDR2 SMNVEV, per germline (reference sequence). In nucleotides, the CDR3 is TGTGCCAGCAAATCGACAGGGGACACTGAAGCTTTCTTT. Residues: CASKSTGDTEAFF.

This clonotype appeared a few times. The gene calls are TRBV24-1 and TRBJ2-1; D unclear. Germline-derived CDR1 and CDR2 are KGHDR and SFDVKD. V dropped 6 bases and J dropped 14 bases, with 13 bases sitting between them. The CDR3 loop spans 11 amino acids. This chain's CDR3 is CATSFLDHKFF. CDR3 DNA sequence: TGTGCCACCAGTTTCCTGGACCACAAGTTCTTC.

The genes are TRBV4-2 and TRBJ2-4; maybe TRBD1 (5 bases). CDR1 LGHNA and CDR2 YNFKEQ come from the germline V gene. V was clipped by 3 bases and J by 0 bases, with 15 bases between them. The CDR3 runs to 17 residues. The CDR3 loop reads CASSQVLAGLAKNIQYF. The CDR3 DNA reads as TGTGCCAGCAGCCAGGTTTTGGCAGGGCTAGCCAAAAACATTCAGTACTTC.

This sequence joins TRBV9 and TRBJ1-1; the D is unclear. Germline V gives CDR1 SGDLS, CDR2 YYNGEE. This CDR3 is built from 15 residues. V was pared by 0 bases and J by 1 base, with 10 bases between. The CDR3 loop reads CASSVDPRSNTEAFF. The CDR3 DNA is TGTGCCAGCAGCGTAGATCCCAGATCGAACACTGAAGCTTTCTTT.

In the case of this clonotype: Given a much more abundant clone one base away, this may be a read error. The CDR3 coding sequence is TGTGCCAGCAGTTTGACGGGAGGGCCAATCGATGAGCAGTACTTC. It codes for CASSLTGGPIDEQYF. V and J are TRBV12-3 or TRBV12-4 and TRBJ2-7; 8 nucleotides line up with TRBD2. J was trimmed by 7 bases and V by 3 bases; bases with no gene match: 11. The CDR3 contains 15 residues.

As regards this clonotype: A clone one base away is much larger, so this may be a read error. The chain couples TRBV6-2 or TRBV6-3 to TRBJ2-1, with TRBD2 identical over 9 bases. The J segment lost 6 bases and the V segment lost 0 bases, leaving 9 bases of the junction unmatched. The V gene's germline CDR1 is MNHEY and CDR2 SVGEGT. The CDR3 spans 17 residues. CDR3: CASSYSLLAGLCNEQFF. CDR3 in DNA: TGTGCCAGCAGTTACTCCCTTCTAGCGGGATTGTGCAATGAGCAGTTCTTC.

The chain couples TRBV7-2 to TRBJ1-5; the D gene is possibly TRBD1 (5 bases). Germline CDR1 and CDR2: SGHTA and FQGNSA. V was pared by 5 bases and J by 5 bases, with 16 bases between. This CDR3 has 15 residues. CDR3 sequence: CASSPWGYSYQPQHF. CDR3 in DNA: TGTGCCAGCAGCCCTTGGGGGTACAGCTATCAGCCCCAGCATTTT.

The CDR3 coding sequence is TGTGCCAGCAGCTTAAATAGGCTAGCGGGATCAGATACGCAGTATTTT. Protein product: CASSLNRLAGSDTQYF. This chain links TRBV7-2 with TRBJ2-3; 9 bases align to TRBD2. The CDR3 covers 16 residues. Germline lookup yields CDR1 SGHTA and CDR2 FQGNSA. Trimming at V came to 2 bases and at J to 4 bases, leaving 7 bases not matched to a gene.

The chain carries TRBV5-6 and TRBJ2-3; D not certain. CDR1 SGHDT and CDR2 YYEEEE come from the germline V gene. The CDR3 consists of 16 residues. V was cut by 0 bases and J by 0 bases, with 11 bases left in between. In DNA form, the CDR3 reads TGTGCCAGCAGCTTGGGACCGGCGACTAGCACAGATACGCAGTATTTT. Translated, it gives CASSLGPATSTDTQYF.

This clonotype is a singleton in its sample. V and J are TRBV3-1 and TRBJ2-7; TRBD1 matches at 7 bases. Unmatched junction bases numbered 6, after V lost 4 bases and J lost 6 bases. The CDR3 is 13 amino acids. Germline V CDR1 and CDR2: LGHDT, YNNKEL (reference sequence). CDR3 in DNA: TGTGCCAGCAGCCCGGGACAGAGGGGCGAGCAGTACTTC. The encoded protein is CASSPGQRGEQYF.

As to this clonotype: A much more abundant neighbour one base away suggests this may be a read error. V is TRBV29-1 and J is TRBJ1-1, with D unresolved. This CDR3 region has 10 residues. Trimming cost V 4 bases and J 7 bases, with 7 bases left between them. Germline lookup yields CDR1 SQVTM and CDR2 ANQGSEA. The CDR3: CSVGGFEAFF. The CDR3 DNA reads TGCAGCGTTGGTGGGTTTGAAGCTTTCTTT.

In this sample, this clonotype turned up a few times. The chain couples TRBV4-1 to TRBJ2-7, with no clear D. CDR1 and CDR2 (germline): MGHRA, YSYEKL. This CDR3 region has 16 residues. The ends were cut back, 3 bases at V and 2 bases at J, with 17 bases in the middle. DNA for the CDR3: TGCGCCAGCAGCCATCCTTCAATTAACCTCCCCTACGAGCAGTACTTC. This encodes CASSHPSINLPYEQYF.

The V call is TRBV5-6, the J call TRBJ2-5, with 12 bases lining up with TRBD2. This CDR3 contains 15 residues. Germline trimming cut 4 bases from V and 2 bases from J; bases unmatched to any gene: 3. The germline CDR1 and CDR2 sequences are SGHDT and YYEEEE. This CDR3 reads CASSPGLAGQETQYF. Written as DNA, the CDR3 is TGTGCCAGCAGCCCCGGACTAGCGGGACAAGAGACCCAGTACTTC. Combining the CDR3 with reference TRBV5-6 and TRBJ2-5 gives the whole variable domain DAGVTQSPTHLIKTRGQQVTLRCSPKSGHDTVSWYQQALGQGPQFIFQYYEEEERQRGNFPDRFSGHQFPNYSSELNVNALLLGDSALYLCASSPGLAGQETQYFGPGTRLLVL.

The chain couples TRBV4-1 to TRBJ1-5; no clear D gene. The CDR3 covers 15 residues. The germline V gene has CDR1 MGHRA and CDR2 YSYEKL. Trimming stripped 0 bases from V and 4 bases from J, with 10 bases between. CDR3 bases: TGCGCCAGCAGCCAAGAGGGCATTGGGAATCAGCCCCAGCATTTT. Translation gives CASSQEGIGNQPQHF.

This clonotype came up a few times. The V and J genes are TRBV20-1 and TRBJ2-3, with D possibly being TRBD2 (5 bases). The V end was cut by 7 bases, the J end by 0 bases, with 11 bases between. The CDR3 has 13 residues. Germline lookup yields CDR1 DFQATT and CDR2 SNEGSKA (reference sequence). Here the CDR3 reads CSVSASSTDTQYF. In nucleotides, the CDR3 is TGCAGTGTTAGCGCCTCTAGCACAGATACGCAGTATTTT.

This chain connects TRBV7-9 to TRBJ1-5; 9 bases line up with TRBD1. In germline, CDR1 is SEHNR, CDR2 FQNEAQ (reference sequence). The CDR3 has 14 residues. With 5 bases clipped from V and 7 bases from J, the junction kept 6 bases outside the gene matches. The CDR3 DNA reads TGTGCCAGCAGCCCGACAGGGGGGGGACAGCCCCAGCATTTT. It specifies CASSPTGGGQPQHF.

V gene TRBV20-1 combines with J gene TRBJ2-7, with a possible D match to TRBD1 (6 bases). Looked up from germline, CDR1 is DFQATT and CDR2 is SNEGSKA (reference sequence). The CDR3 consists of 12 residues. The germline V and J ends were trimmed by 4 bases and 2 bases, with 9 bases remaining between them. In DNA form, the CDR3 reads TGCAGTGCTACCTGGGACACCTACGAGCAGTACTTC. It translates to CSATWDTYEQYF.

This sequence joins TRBV4-1 and TRBJ1-1; D uncertain. Germline CDR1 and CDR2: MGHRA and YSYEKL. Trimming stripped 0 bases from V and 0 bases from J, with 5 bases between. The CDR3 runs to 14 residues. Here the CDR3 DNA reads TGCGCCAGCAGCCAAGAAGTGATGAACACTGAAGCTTTCTTT. Amino acid sequence: CASSQEVMNTEAFF.